The clone carrying this TCR beta chain showed up just once. The antigen is not known. Methotrexate plus calcineurin inhibitor accompanied controls' myeloablative marrow transplants; sampling was 1 year later. The sample originates from a study of T cells after posttransplantation cyclophosphamide. Study conclusions and caveats: TRB clonality was highly associated with recipient CMV seropositivity and reactivation. TRB overlap between skin or GI tissue T cells and blood was limited.

Some clones are missing from TCRdb's copy, which holds only in-frame ones; the method was immunoSEQ multiplex PCR. The data hold 17,000 or so clones, with around 85% observed a single time. There are 10 residues in the CDR3. In germline, CDR1 is SNHLY, CDR2 FYNNEI. V lost 8 bases, J lost 4 bases, and 6 bases lay in between. The material was PBMCs, obtained after allogeneic stem cell transplant with calcineurin inhibitor and methotrexate. This chain joins TRBV2 and TRBJ2-7; D is ambiguous. The source of this sequence is a female patient aged 18 to 35 who received an allogeneic stem cell transplant from an unrelated donor, was CMV-positive, and had acute and chronic GVHD. Some T cells may be the graft donor's. CDR3: CASDGYEQYF. CDR3 sequence (DNA): TGTGCCAGCGACGGGTACGAGCAGTACTTC.